These 20 T cell receptor beta chains originate from one sample sequenced in a study of Tregs in tolerant kidney transplant recipients. Produced via immunoSEQ multiplex PCR; TCRdb's table is partial and in-frame only. The repertoire holds about 240,000 clones, with approximately 83% as singletons. The sample taken for sequencing was CD4+ T cells from blood. The receptors here all came from a human donor in good health.

This rearrangement joins TRBV13 to TRBJ1-2, with unresolved D. The CDR3 runs to 12 residues. V was clipped by 5 bases and J by 2 bases, with 6 bases between them. Germline CDR1 is PRHDT and CDR2 is FYEKMQ (reference sequence). The CDR3 sequence is CASSLPNYGYTF. Here the CDR3 DNA reads TGTGCCAGCAGCCTCCCGAACTATGGCTACACCTTC.

In this sample, this clone turned up a few times. The same CDR3 can be traced to other DNA sequences in this sample. The chain employs TRBV7-2 and TRBJ1-2; no clear D gene. V lost 1 base to trimming and J lost 2 bases, with 5 bases between them. The CDR3 extends over 13 amino acids. The germline V gene has CDR1 SGHTA and CDR2 FQGNSA. DNA of the CDR3: TGTGCCAGCAGCTTAGGACGGAACTATGGCTACACCTTC. This gives the protein CASSLGRNYGYTF.

The chain carries TRBV5-4 and TRBJ2-7, with D possibly TRBD1 on 6 matching bases. This CDR3 has 14 residues. Trimming took off 1 base at V and 4 bases at J, with 12 bases between the two ends. The V gene's germline CDR1 is SGHNT and CDR2 YYREEE (reference sequence). CDR3 loop: CASSLQGRKYEQYF. For the CDR3, the DNA is TGTGCCAGCAGCTTGCAGGGGCGCAAGTACGAGCAGTACTTC. Combining the CDR3 with reference TRBV5-4 and TRBJ2-7 gives the whole variable domain ETGVTQSPTHLIKTRGQQVTLRCSSQSGHNTVSWYQQALGQGPQFIFQYYREEENGRGNFPPRFSGLQFPNYSSELNVNALELDDSALYLCASSLQGRKYEQYFGPGTRLTVT.

The V and J genes are TRBV6-1 and TRBJ1-5, with D tentatively TRBD1 (6 bases). CDR3 length: 15 amino acids. The germline V gene has CDR1 MNHNS and CDR2 SASEGT. Trimming stripped 4 bases from V and 0 bases from J, with 10 bases between. Written as DNA, the CDR3 is TGTGCCAGCAGTGCCGGGGGCTATAGCAATCAGCCCCAGCATTTT. Translated, it gives CASSAGGYSNQPQHF.

This chain joins TRBV30 and TRBJ1-5; TRBD1 agrees at 7 bases. This CDR3 comprises 14 residues. Per germline, CDR1 GTSNPN and CDR2 SVGIG (reference sequence). J was trimmed by 3 bases and V by 6 bases; bases with no gene match: 8. CDR3 in DNA: TGTGCCTGCACCGAGGGACAGTTCAATCAGCCCCAGCATTTT. Its protein product is CACTEGQFNQPQHF.

The chain carries TRBV18 and TRBJ1-3; D ambiguous. V gave up 1 base and J gave up 8 bases, with 18 bases separating them. Germline-derived CDR1 and CDR2 are KGHSH and LQKENI. The CDR3 totals 16 residues. This chain's CDR3 is CASSPQSRRSTHTIYF. CDR3 sequence (DNA): TGTGCCAGCTCACCACAAAGTAGGCGGAGTACACACACCATATATTTT.

V gene TRBV6-1 combines with J gene TRBJ2-3; D is possibly TRBD1 or TRBD2 (6 bases each). Trimming pared 7 bases from V and 1 base from J, leaving 15 bases between. The CDR3 runs to 15 residues. CDR1 and CDR2 from the germline V gene are MNHNS and SASEGT. CDR3 DNA sequence: TGTGCCAGCACTGCACAGGGCGGGGGCACAGATACGCAGTATTTT. The encoded protein is CASTAQGGGTDTQYF.

The rearrangement links TRBV5-1 to TRBJ1-4, with a possible D match to TRBD1 (5 bases). Germline lookup yields CDR1 SGHRS and CDR2 YFSETQ. V lost 4 bases to trimming and J lost 7 bases, with 17 bases between them. CDR3 length: 15 residues. As DNA, the CDR3 is TGCGCCAGCAGCCCGAGTGGGGCAGGCGGTGAAAAACTGTTTTTT. Its protein product is CASSPSGAGGEKLFF.

The chain employs TRBV5-4 and TRBJ2-2, with D tentatively TRBD1 (5 bases). CDR1 and CDR2 from the germline V gene are SGHNT and YYREEE (reference sequence). The V gene lost 7 bases and the J gene lost 4 bases, with 17 bases spanning the gap. The CDR3 covers 15 residues. The CDR3 protein is CASYPRQTGTGELFF. The CDR3 DNA follows: TGTGCCAGCTATCCTAGACAGACGGGCACCGGGGAGCTGTTTTTT.

CDR3 region: CASSLAPGPQETQYF. The CDR3 nucleotides read TGCGCCAGCAGCTTGGCCCCAGGGCCCCAAGAGACCCAGTACTTC. This rearrangement joins TRBV5-1 to TRBJ2-5; perhaps TRBD1 as D (5 bases). Trimming removed 0 bases from V and 1 base from J, with 10 bases in between. Germline-derived CDR1 and CDR2 are SGHRS and YFSETQ. The CDR3 totals 15 residues.

The chain couples TRBV6-1 to TRBJ2-1, with D uncertain. The CDR3 is 14 amino acids. Trimming left V 3 bases short and J 8 bases short, with 14 bases between. The germline V gene encodes CDR1 MNHNS and CDR2 SASEGT. The CDR3, as DNA: TGTGCCAGCAGTGATAGTTGGTCGTTCGATGAGCAGTTCTTC. Residues: CASSDSWSFDEQFF.

Only a few counts were recorded for this clone. The chain recombines TRBV7-8 with TRBJ1-1; 10 bases are a match to TRBD1. V was pared by 2 bases and J by 6 bases, with 9 bases of the junction left unmatched. This CDR3 region has 16 residues. The germline CDR1 and CDR2 sequences are SGHVS and FQNEAQ. CDR3 region: CASSLNMRQGAPEAFF. The DNA of the CDR3 is TGTGCCAGCAGCTTAAATATGAGACAGGGGGCCCCTGAAGCTTTCTTT.

V and J are TRBV2 and TRBJ2-7; 7 bases agree with TRBD2. CDR3 length: 13 residues. V was pared by 10 bases and J by 5 bases, with 11 bases of the junction left unmatched. CDR1 and CDR2 from the germline V gene are SNHLY and FYNNEI. As DNA, the CDR3 is TGTGCCACCACCGGGCGGGAGAGAGACGAGCAGTACTTC. Translating it yields CATTGRERDEQYF.

V is TRBV7-2 and J is TRBJ2-7; 7 bases line up with TRBD2. CDR1 SGHTA and CDR2 FQGNSA come from the germline V gene. Trimming cost V 3 bases and J 4 bases; bases outside gene matches: 12. The CDR3 covers 16 residues. CDR3 in DNA: TGTGCCAGCAGCTTCCTTATACGCGGGAGCAGGTACGAGCAGTACTTC. Its translation: CASSFLIRGSRYEQYF. Combining the CDR3 with reference TRBV7-2 and TRBJ2-7 gives the whole variable domain GAGVSQSPSNKVTEKGKDVELRCDPISGHTALYWYRQSLGQGLEFLIYFQGNSAPDKSGLPSDRFSAERTGGSVSTLTIQRTQQEDSAVYLCASSFLIRGSRYEQYFGPGTRLTVT.

This clone was detected only a few times. This chain uses TRBV15 with TRBJ2-3; weak D call: TRBD2 (5 bases). Germline CDR1 reads LNHNV; CDR2 reads YYDKDF (reference sequence). This CDR3 region has 14 residues. V was clipped by 3 bases and J by 6 bases, with 13 bases between them. CDR3 in amino acids: CATSSKLVPDTQYF. The CDR3 DNA reads as TGTGCCACCAGCAGCAAACTAGTCCCTGATACGCAGTATTTT.

The chain is built from TRBV5-4 and TRBJ2-5; no clear D. The V end lost 1 base, the J end lost 4 bases, and 14 bases lay between the germline ends. The length of the CDR3 is 15 residues. Germline V gene lookup returns CDR1 SGHNT and CDR2 YYREEE (reference sequence). The CDR3 is CASSLRLGSAETQYF. DNA of the CDR3: TGTGCCAGCAGCTTGCGTCTAGGGTCCGCAGAGACCCAGTACTTC.

The rearrangement joins TRBV30 to TRBJ1-5; D uncertain. This CDR3 spans 15 amino acids. Trimming took off 3 bases at V and 7 bases at J, with 19 bases between the two ends. Germline assignment: CDR1 GTSNPN and CDR2 SVGIG (reference sequence). The DNA for the CDR3 is TGTGCCTGGAGCCCCGCGGGAAGAAATGAACAGCCCCAGCATTTT. Its translation: CAWSPAGRNEQPQHF.

This chain links TRBV7-9 with TRBJ1-4; no definite D call. The CDR3 runs to 13 residues. V dropped 4 bases and J dropped 3 bases, with 6 bases sitting between them. Germline V gene lookup returns CDR1 SEHNR and CDR2 FQNEAQ (reference sequence). CDR3 bases: TGTGCCAGCAGCTCTCAACCTAATGAAAAACTGTTTTTT. Amino acids: CASSSQPNEKLFF.

This clone was observed a handful of times. The chain has TRBV7-9 and TRBJ2-7; TRBD1 is a possible D gene (6 bases). Germline assignment: CDR1 SEHNR and CDR2 FQNEAQ (reference sequence). This CDR3 has 13 amino acids. V lost 5 bases, J lost 2 bases, and 10 bases lay in between. The CDR3 DNA sequence: TGTGCCAGCAGCCTACAGGGCACCTACGAGCAGTACTTC. Translation gives CASSLQGTYEQYF.

This chain connects TRBV6-5 to TRBJ1-1; TRBD1 might be the D (5 bases). The CDR3 spans 12 residues. The V end was cut by 8 bases, the J end by 11 bases, with 18 bases between. Per germline, CDR1 MNHEY and CDR2 SVGAGI. The CDR3 DNA sequence: TGTGCCAGCGGTCTTGGAGGGGCCAGTGCTTTCTTT. Protein product: CASGLGGASAFF.